The next 29 T cell receptor beta chains were all read from a single sample in a study of spatial heterogeneity in lung cancer. Overall study results and limits: Higher tumor mutation counts went along with higher counts of expanded intratumoral alpha and beta TCRs.

The antigens for these receptors are not known. Regarding time point: sample taken at primary tumor resection. TCRdb called the 5' RACE reads again in MiXCR, with one record for every CDR3 protein. The sample holds some 15,000 distinct CDR3 sequences, approximately 4.5% seen once. The sample consisted of lung tumor tissue, taken at surgery. Source of these receptors: a female donor with early-stage non-small cell lung cancer.

This clonotype was observed many times. The chain links TRBV6-1 to TRBJ1-1, with a weak D call TRBD1 (6 bases). The CDR3 length is 13 residues. In germline, CDR1 is MNHNS, CDR2 SASEGT. V was pared by 0 bases and J by 5 bases, with 7 bases between. CDR3 in DNA: TGTGCCAGCAGTGAAGCGGGACAAACTGAAGCTTTCTTT. It is translated as CASSEAGQTEAFF.

This clonotype qualifies as medium-sized. This rearrangement joins TRBV20-1 to TRBJ2-7; TRBD2 aligns across 8 bases. Germline V CDR1 and CDR2: DFQATT, SNEGSKA (reference sequence). The CDR3 length is 14 residues. Unmatched junction bases numbered 3, after V lost 2 bases and J lost 0 bases. This chain's CDR3 is CSARSGGSSYEQYF. The CDR3 nucleotides are TGCAGTGCTAGAAGCGGGGGTAGCTCCTACGAGCAGTACTTC.

Many counts were recorded for this clonotype. V and J are TRBV6-5 and TRBJ1-6, with unresolved D. The ends were cut back, 5 bases at V and 2 bases at J, with 13 bases in the middle. Germline V gene sequence: CDR1 MNHEY, CDR2 SVGAGI. The CDR3 is made up of 16 amino acids. CDR3 sequence: CASSPPGVTYNSPLHF. CDR3 coding DNA: TGTGCCAGCAGTCCACCTGGGGTTACCTATAATTCACCCCTCCACTTT.

This clonotype was counted many times. Mismatch with germline at one junction end may stem from a read error. V gene TRBV3-1 combines with J gene TRBJ2-5; a possible D gene is TRBD2 (5 bases). Germline CDR1 reads LGHDT; CDR2 reads YNNKEL (reference sequence). This CDR3 has 15 residues. The CDR3 loop is CASSQGSRPRETQYF. Written as DNA, the CDR3 is TGTGCCAGCAGTCAAGGGAGCAGGCCTAGGGAGACCCAGTACTTC.

This clonotype has a count of ten or more. The chain links TRBV20-1 to TRBJ1-6; weak D call: TRBD1 (5 bases). This CDR3 comprises 14 residues. Germline CDR1 DFQATT, CDR2 SNEGSKA (reference sequence). V was trimmed by 5 bases and J by 4 bases, leaving 12 bases between them. The CDR3 DNA reads as TGCAGTGCTGCCGACCAGGGTTATAATTCACCCCTCCACTTT. Amino acids: CSAADQGYNSPLHF.

This clonotype was counted many times. J is TRBJ2-5 and V is TRBV5-1; 7 nucleotides align to TRBD1. Trimming removed 1 base from V and 4 bases from J; junction bases left unmatched: 13. This CDR3 spans 17 amino acids. Looked up from germline, CDR1 is SGHRS and CDR2 is YFSETQ. In DNA, the CDR3 is TGCGCCAGCAGCTTGACCATACAGGGGACCGAGTTAGAGACCCAGTACTTC. Translating gives CASSLTIQGTELETQYF.

This clonotype is labeled medium-sized (0.01 to 0.1%). The CDR3 DNA reads TGTGCCTGGAGTGTACTCAAGCGGGTCCGGCAAGAGACCCAGTACTTC. Translating gives CAWSVLKRVRQETQYF. V and J are TRBV30 and TRBJ2-5; TRBD2 is a possible D gene (6 bases). The CDR3 covers 16 residues. The V end was cut by 0 bases, the J end by 2 bases, with 16 bases between. Looked up from germline, CDR1 is GTSNPN and CDR2 is SVGIG (reference sequence). Full variable domain (outside the CDR3, taken from reference TRBV30 and TRBJ2-5): SQTIHQWPATLVQPVGSPLSLECTVEGTSNPNLYWYRQAAGRGLQLLFYSVGIGQISSEVPQNLSASRPQDRQFILSSKKLLLSDSGFYLCAWSVLKRVRQETQYFGPGTRLLVL.

This chain's CDR3 is CSAGGSVNSPLHF. CDR3 sequence (DNA): TGCAGTGCGGGGGGGTCGGTGAATTCACCCCTCCACTTT. The V call is TRBV20-1, the J call TRBJ1-6, with a possible D match to TRBD1 (5 bases). Trimming shortened V by 6 bases and J by 7 bases, and 13 bases separated the two germline ends. Germline V gene lookup returns CDR1 DFQATT and CDR2 SNEGSKA (reference sequence). This CDR3 has 13 amino acids.

This clonotype was recorded at least ten times. The chain combines TRBV20-1 with TRBJ1-1, with 7 bases that match TRBD1. The ends lost 7 bases at V and 3 bases at J; junction bases unmatched: 11. In germline, CDR1 is DFQATT, CDR2 SNEGSKA (reference sequence). The CDR3 is 14 amino acids. CDR3 DNA: TGCAGTGTCCCGACAGGGAGGAGACACACTGAAGCTTTCTTT. Residues: CSVPTGRRHTEAFF.

By proportion, this clonotype is large. The J gene is TRBJ1-1, the V gene TRBV7-2; the D is unclear. This CDR3 comprises 13 residues. Germline V gene sequence: CDR1 SGHTA, CDR2 FQGNSA. Between the trimmed V and J ends, which lost 5 bases and 11 bases, there was a span of 18 bases. The CDR3 sequence: CASSLDLIQKAFF. The CDR3 nucleotides are TGTGCCAGCAGCCTTGATCTGATACAGAAGGCTTTCTTT.

V gene TRBV12-3 or TRBV12-4 combines with J gene TRBJ2-3, with a possible D match to TRBD2 (6 bases). The CDR3 sequence is 15 residues long. The ends were cut back, 5 bases at V and 2 bases at J, with 14 bases in the middle. Here the CDR3 reads CASSRRGGNTDTQYF. CDR3 DNA sequence: TGTGCCAGCAGTCGGAGAGGAGGGAACACAGATACGCAGTATTTT.

The chain carries TRBV20-1 and TRBJ2-7, with 8 positions matching TRBD1. Germline V gives CDR1 DFQATT, CDR2 SNEGSKA (reference sequence). CDR3 length: 15 amino acids. V shed 6 bases and J 1 base; nucleotides not matched to a gene: 11. The CDR3 sequence: CSATGGTGKSYEQYF. DNA of the CDR3: TGCAGTGCCACAGGAGGGACAGGAAAATCCTACGAGCAGTACTTC.

The V gene is TRBV27, the J gene TRBJ2-5; D is unresolved. Germline V gene sequence: CDR1 MNHEY, CDR2 SMNVEV (reference sequence). V was shortened by 5 bases and J by 2 bases, with 12 bases between the two germline ends. This CDR3 has 14 residues. DNA for the CDR3: TGTGCCAGCAGTACCCGGACGGCACAAGAGACCCAGTACTTC. It specifies CASSTRTAQETQYF.

There are many counts of this clonotype. The chain recombines TRBV20-1 with TRBJ2-1; 9 nucleotides align to TRBD2. V lost 3 bases and J lost 4; bases outside the gene matches: 7. CDR3 length: 15 amino acids. Germline CDR1 reads DFQATT; CDR2 reads SNEGSKA (reference sequence). In DNA, the CDR3 is TGCAGTGCTAGTCTTCAGCGGGGGGTTTACAATGAGCAGTTCTTC. It specifies CSASLQRGVYNEQFF.

This clonotype came up many times. V gene TRBV5-5 combines with J gene TRBJ2-5; unclear D gene. CDR1 is SGHKS and CDR2 is YYEKEE in the germline V gene (reference sequence). The CDR3 spans 13 residues. Trimming pared 2 bases from V and 2 bases from J, leaving 7 bases between. CDR3 amino acids: CASSFPIQETQYF. CDR3 bases: TGTGCCAGCAGCTTCCCGATTCAAGAGACCCAGTACTTC.

This clonotype occurred many times. The chain combines TRBV4-3 with TRBJ2-7, with 9 bases aligning to TRBD1. CDR1 is LGHNA and CDR2 is YSLEER in the germline V gene. The CDR3 runs to 20 residues. Losses at the gene ends were 0 bases for V and 10 bases for J; bases not matched to a gene: 25. CDR3 nucleotides: TGCGCCAGCAGCCAAGATTGGGGCAGCACTGCCCGGACAGGGGTAAACCCCCAGTACTTC. This gives the protein CASSQDWGSTARTGVNPQYF.

This clonotype was picked up many times. V and J are TRBV7-2 and TRBJ1-5, with a tentative D call TRBD1 (6 bases). The CDR3 has 15 amino acids. In germline, CDR1 is SGHTA, CDR2 FQGNSA. V gave up 5 bases and J gave up 5 bases, with 16 bases separating them. The CDR3 reads CASSPEQGGHQPQHF. CDR3 nucleotides: TGTGCCAGCAGCCCCGAACAGGGAGGGCATCAGCCCCAGCATTTT.

This clonotype was seen ten or more times. The chain recombines TRBV6-5 with TRBJ2-3; D is perhaps TRBD2 (5 bases). The V gene's germline CDR1 is MNHEY and CDR2 SVGAGI. Trimming left V 0 bases short and J 8 bases short, with 12 bases between. The CDR3 extends over 14 amino acids. CDR3 region: CASSYSNSAGTQYF. CDR3 coding DNA: TGTGCCAGCAGTTACTCTAATTCGGCGGGTACGCAGTATTTT.

This clonotype was seen repeatedly, ten times or more. This chain's CDR3 is CAARGVAGNTQYF. Written as DNA, the CDR3 is TGTGCCGCACGGGGGGTAGCGGGTAATACGCAGTATTTT. The gene calls are TRBV2 and TRBJ2-3; TRBD2 agrees at 7 bases. Germline trimming cut 11 bases from V and 7 bases from J; bases unmatched to any gene: 12. Per the germline V gene, CDR1 is SNHLY and CDR2 is FYNNEI. The CDR3 covers 13 residues.

V usage is TRBV6-1 and J usage is TRBJ1-5; maybe TRBD1 (5 bases). With 2 bases removed from V and 6 bases from J, the gap between germline ends came to 14 bases. Germline V gene sequence: CDR1 MNHNS, CDR2 SASEGT. The CDR3 runs to 15 residues. The chain's CDR3 is CASSEPPGTRQPQHF. CDR3 sequence (DNA): TGTGCCAGCAGTGAACCTCCGGGGACGCGTCAGCCCCAGCATTTT.

The table lists this clonotype with many counts. The genes are TRBV7-9 and TRBJ1-1; TRBD1 matches at 7 bases. This CDR3 is 14 amino acids long. Trimming cost V 2 bases and J 8 bases; bases outside gene matches: 8. Germline CDR1 SEHNR, CDR2 FQNEAQ (reference sequence). CDR3 DNA: TGTGCCAGCAGCTTAAATACAGGGGCAACCGAAGCTTTCTTT. This gives the protein CASSLNTGATEAFF. Looking up the rest from reference TRBV7-9 and TRBJ1-1 gives the full variable domain: DTGVSQNPRHKITKRGQNVTFRCDPISEHNRLYWYRQTLGQGPEFLTYFQNEAQLEKSRLLSDRFSAERPKGSFSTLEIQRTEQGDSAMYLCASSLNTGATEAFFGQGTRLTVV.

The table lists this clonotype with many counts. The chain uses TRBV30 and TRBJ2-1, with 8 positions matching TRBD2. V shed 2 bases, J shed 9 bases, and the junction held 9 bases outside the gene matches. This CDR3 has 14 residues. CDR1 and CDR2 from the germline V gene are GTSNPN and SVGIG (reference sequence). The DNA of the CDR3 is TGTGCCTGGAGTCTCGGACTAGCCGCGGGTGAGCAGTTCTTC. Protein sequence: CAWSLGLAAGEQFF.

This clonotype came up many times. The rearrangement links TRBV3-1 to TRBJ1-1, with D tentatively TRBD1 (6 bases). The CDR3 spans 16 residues. V was pared by 4 bases and J by 1 base, with 16 bases between. The germline gives CDR1 LGHDT, CDR2 YNNKEL (reference sequence). The CDR3 coding sequence is TGTGCCAGCAGCCCCGTCCTCCAGGGGAAGAACACTGAAGCTTTCTTT. Its translation: CASSPVLQGKNTEAFF. The full variable domain, rest sourced from reference TRBV3-1 and TRBJ1-1, is DTAVSQTPKYLVTQMGNDKSIKCEQNLGHDTMYWYKQDSKKFLKIMFSYNNKELIINETVPNRFSPKSPDKAHLNLHINSLELGDSAVYFCASSPVLQGKNTEAFFGQGTRLTVV.

This clonotype has ten or more counts. V gene TRBV7-3 combines with J gene TRBJ2-5; a possible D gene is TRBD1 (6 bases). The CDR3 runs to 14 residues. From germline, CDR1 is SGHTA and CDR2 FQGTGA. V was trimmed by 1 base and J by 7 bases, leaving 13 bases between them. The CDR3 loop reads CASSLRNREGTQYF. The CDR3 DNA reads as TGTGCCAGCAGCTTAAGAAACAGGGAAGGGACCCAGTACTTC.

The chain employs TRBV5-1 and TRBJ1-1, with a weak D call TRBD1 (6 bases). CDR1 SGHRS and CDR2 YFSETQ come from the germline V gene. V dropped 0 bases and J dropped 2 bases, with 8 bases sitting between them. The CDR3 is made up of 14 amino acids. The CDR3 DNA reads as TGCGCCAGCAGCTTGGTACAGGGTAACACTGAAGCTTTCTTT. Translating gives CASSLVQGNTEAFF.

Ten or more counts support this clonotype. This sequence joins TRBV12-3 or TRBV12-4 and TRBJ1-5; D is possibly TRBD1 (6 bases). This CDR3 is built from 15 residues. Trimming shortened V by 3 bases and J by 5 bases, and 14 bases separated the two germline ends. CDR3 in amino acids: CASSLGQGIYQPQHF. Here the CDR3 DNA reads TGTGCCAGCAGTTTGGGGCAGGGGATTTATCAGCCCCAGCATTTT.

Ten or more counts support this clonotype. The chain employs TRBV9 and TRBJ2-7; D gene ambiguous. CDR3 length equals 13 residues. Germline values: CDR1 SGDLS, CDR2 YYNGEE. The ends were cut back, 2 bases at V and 0 bases at J, with 6 bases in the middle. The CDR3 sequence: CASSVGSSYEQYF. CDR3 coding DNA: TGTGCCAGCAGCGTTGGCAGCTCCTACGAGCAGTACTTC.

This clonotype showed up many times. V gene TRBV6-5 combines with J gene TRBJ2-5; 12 bases align to TRBD2. V was pared by 0 bases and J by 4 bases, with 6 bases of the junction left unmatched. The CDR3 runs 17 residues. Germline V gene lookup returns CDR1 MNHEY and CDR2 SVGAGI. DNA of the CDR3: TGTGCCAGCAGTTACTCGTCTAGCGGGGGGGCCGGAGAGACCCAGTACTTC. The encoded protein is CASSYSSSGGAGETQYF.

The rearrangement links TRBV29-1 to TRBJ1-3, with TRBD1 as a possible D gene (5 bases). Germline V gives CDR1 SQVTM, CDR2 ANQGSEA. CDR3 length equals 13 residues. Trimming stripped 6 bases from V and 2 bases from J, with 11 bases between. In DNA form, the CDR3 reads TGCAGCGTGGTTAGGGGAACTGGAAACACCATATATTTT. Its translation is CSVVRGTGNTIYF.